This T cell receptor beta chain was obtained from a study of CD8+CD57+ T cells in acquired aplastic anemia. This clonotype was seen only once. Genomic DNA provided the template from which TCR beta VDJ and CDR3 profiles were obtained. In TCRdb, the reads were re-called with MiXCR into one record per CDR3 protein. The sample records tens of thousands of distinct CDR3 sequences, around 76% being singletons. The TCR sequence derives from a human donor in good health, serving as a control. Sequencing was carried out using sorted CD4+, CD8+, or CD8+CD57+ T cells (not recorded which) from PBMCs.

The CDR3 is CASSGTVGAYEQYF. DNA of the CDR3: TGTGCCAGCAGTGGGACAGTCGGGGCCTACGAGCAGTACTTC. V usage is TRBV2 and J usage is TRBJ2-7; D is possibly TRBD1 (6 bases). Germline V gives CDR1 SNHLY, CDR2 FYNNEI. The V and J ends lost 4 bases and 2 bases respectively, with 12 bases between them. The CDR3 is made up of 14 amino acids.